The next 23 T cell receptor beta chains were all read from a single sample in a study of technical replicates of blood from a few donors. Measured with immunoSEQ multiplex PCR; TCRdb has only the in-frame clones, and not every one. This sample has just under 100,000 clones, with 95% found just once. The sample was T cells isolated from PBMCs. Receptor source: a human donor in good health.

The table lists this clone with a count of one. CDR3 amino acids: CATSDRGNDYGYTF. The CDR3 region has the DNA TGTGCCACCAGCGATAGGGGGAATGACTATGGCTACACCTTC. The chain joins TRBV15 to TRBJ1-2, with a weak D call TRBD1 (6 bases). In germline, CDR1 is LNHNV, CDR2 YYDKDF (reference sequence). This CDR3 is 14 amino acids long. V was cut by 5 bases and J by 3 bases, with 13 bases left in between.

The V call is TRBV18, the J call TRBJ2-1; D gene unclear. This CDR3 is built from 15 residues. V was trimmed by 1 base and J by 2 bases, leaving 9 bases between them. Germline loops: CDR1 KGHSH, CDR2 LQKENI. Here the CDR3 reads CASSPQEPAYNEQFF. For the CDR3, the DNA is TGTGCCAGCTCACCACAGGAGCCTGCCTACAATGAGCAGTTCTTC.

The chain links TRBV30 to TRBJ2-6; the match to TRBD1 covers 8 bases. Trimming at V came to 6 bases and at J to 3 bases, leaving 13 bases not matched to a gene. The germline gives CDR1 GTSNPN, CDR2 SVGIG (reference sequence). The CDR3 has 17 amino acids. The chain's CDR3 is CACEGTGPARGANVLTF. In DNA, the CDR3 is TGTGCCTGCGAGGGGACAGGCCCGGCCCGTGGGGCCAACGTCCTGACTTTC.

The chain couples TRBV2 to TRBJ2-7; 11 bases map to TRBD1. This CDR3 spans 14 amino acids. CDR1 is SNHLY, CDR2 FYNNEI, per germline. Unmatched junction bases numbered 7, after V lost 7 bases and J lost 5 bases. CDR3 sequence: CASTWTGGRNEQYF. DNA for the CDR3: TGTGCCAGCACCTGGACAGGGGGCCGTAACGAGCAGTACTTC.

The J gene is TRBJ1-1, the V gene TRBV6-1; perhaps TRBD1 as D (6 bases). Trimming stripped 6 bases from V and 1 base from J, with 9 bases between. CDR1 MNHNS and CDR2 SASEGT come from the germline V gene. The CDR3 consists of 13 residues. CDR3 nucleotide sequence: TGTGCCAGCAGCAAACAGGGGAACACTGAAGCTTTCTTT. Residues: CASSKQGNTEAFF.

This rearrangement joins TRBV27 to TRBJ1-5; the D is unclear. V dropped 4 bases and J dropped 0 bases, with 10 bases sitting between them. The CDR3 extends over 15 amino acids. From germline, CDR1 is MNHEY and CDR2 SMNVEV (reference sequence). CDR3 loop: CASSSRHYSNQPQHF. DNA of the CDR3: TGTGCCAGCAGTTCTAGGCACTATAGCAATCAGCCCCAGCATTTT.

This rearrangement joins TRBV11-2 to TRBJ2-1; 9 bases agree with TRBD2. V was clipped by 2 bases and J by 8 bases; unmatched bases: 13. The CDR3 runs to 17 residues. The germline CDR1 and CDR2 sequences are SGHAT and FQNNGV. DNA for the CDR3: TGTGCCAGCAGCTTATCCCAGTTTAGCGGGAGATTCCATGAGCAGTTCTTC. The encoded protein is CASSLSQFSGRFHEQFF.

The chain employs TRBV7-8 and TRBJ2-7; tentatively, D is TRBD2 (6 bases). This CDR3 is 12 amino acids long. V gave up 4 bases and J gave up 9 bases, with 13 bases separating them. Looked up from germline, CDR1 is SGHVS and CDR2 is FQNEAQ. DNA for the CDR3: TGTGCCAGCAGCTCCGGGGGTATCGGGCAGTACTTC. It codes for CASSSGGIGQYF.

The chain links TRBV18 to TRBJ1-1; D ambiguous. This CDR3 region has 12 residues. From germline, CDR1 is KGHSH and CDR2 LQKENI. V gave up 6 bases and J gave up 5 bases, with 10 bases separating them. CDR3 protein: CASSPERTEAFF. As DNA, the CDR3 is TGTGCCAGCTCTCCCGAGAGGACTGAAGCTTTCTTT.

This chain joins TRBV19 and TRBJ1-6; D uncertain. The CDR3 has 16 residues. Trimming shortened V by 3 bases and J by 0 bases, and 9 bases separated the two germline ends. Per the germline V gene, CDR1 is LNHDA and CDR2 is SQIVND (reference sequence). The CDR3 sequence: CASSMQASSYNSPLHF. In DNA form, the CDR3 reads TGTGCCAGTAGTATGCAGGCGAGCTCCTATAATTCACCCCTCCACTTT. The whole variable domain, remainder taken from reference TRBV19 and TRBJ1-6, is DGGITQSPKYLFRKEGQNVTLSCEQNLNHDAMYWYRQDPGQGLRLIYYSQIVNDFQKGDIAEGYSVSREKKESFPLTVTSAQKNPTAFYLCASSMQASSYNSPLHFGNGTRLTVT.

V gene TRBV11-2 combines with J gene TRBJ2-5, with a weak D call TRBD1 (6 bases). V gave up 4 bases and J gave up 0 bases, with 9 bases separating them. The CDR3 contains 14 residues. The germline V gene encodes CDR1 SGHAT and CDR2 FQNNGV. CDR3 bases: TGTGCCAGCAGCTCCCAGGGGTACCAAGAGACCCAGTACTTC. Translation: CASSSQGYQETQYF.

V gene TRBV7-9 combines with J gene TRBJ2-1; TRBD2 matches at 8 bases. Unmatched junction bases numbered 6, after V lost 4 bases and J lost 1 base. Germline CDR1 and CDR2: SEHNR and FQNEAQ (reference sequence). This CDR3 spans 16 amino acids. CDR3 region: CASSSRAGGSYNEQFF. CDR3 bases: TGTGCCAGCAGCTCCCGTGCGGGAGGATCCTACAATGAGCAGTTCTTC.

This clone occurred a few times. The chain employs TRBV30 and TRBJ1-1; D is possibly TRBD1 (5 bases). This CDR3 has 12 amino acids. Deletions cut 2 bases from V and 5 bases from J, with 9 bases between. The germline V gene has CDR1 GTSNPN and CDR2 SVGIG (reference sequence). CDR3 coding DNA: TGTGCCTGGAGTAGGAGGGGAACTGAAGCTTTCTTT. Translation: CAWSRRGTEAFF.

The chain employs TRBV2 and TRBJ1-5, with 10 nucleotides matching TRBD1. Germline V gene sequence: CDR1 SNHLY, CDR2 FYNNEI. The J segment lost 6 bases and the V segment lost 6 bases, leaving 5 bases of the junction unmatched. The CDR3 covers 14 residues. This chain's CDR3 is CASSHGQGGQPQHF. CDR3 nucleotide sequence: TGTGCCAGCAGCCATGGACAGGGGGGTCAGCCCCAGCATTTT.

The table lists this clone with a count of one. The CDR3 protein is CASSLGRADYEQYF. In DNA, the CDR3 is TGTGCCAGCAGCTTAGGGCGAGCGGACTACGAGCAGTACTTC. This chain connects TRBV7-8 to TRBJ2-7, with D tentatively TRBD2 (5 bases). Germline assignment: CDR1 SGHVS and CDR2 FQNEAQ. The CDR3 is 14 residues long. Trimming removed 1 base at V and 3 bases at J, with 10 bases between.

The chain is built from TRBV11-2 and TRBJ2-7, with D unclear. In germline, CDR1 is SGHAT, CDR2 FQNNGV. V lost 5 bases, J lost 5 bases, and 16 bases lay in between. The CDR3 covers 14 residues. CDR3 region: CASSPSPNEDEQYF. Written as DNA, the CDR3 is TGTGCCAGCAGCCCGTCCCCTAATGAGGACGAGCAGTACTTC.

This clone was counted once. The V and J genes are TRBV14 and TRBJ2-7; the D gene is possibly TRBD1 (5 bases). With 6 bases removed from V and 6 bases from J, the gap between germline ends came to 9 bases. Per germline, CDR1 SGHDN and CDR2 FVKESK. The CDR3 is 11 amino acids. CDR3 bases: TGTGCCAGCAGAGCAGGGTTCGAGCAGTACTTC. Its translation is CASRAGFEQYF.

The V gene is TRBV28, the J gene TRBJ2-5; 10 bases fit TRBD1. Germline values: CDR1 MDHEN, CDR2 SYDVKM. V dropped 4 bases and J dropped 5; count of bases not matched to a gene: 7. CDR3 length: 15 residues. CDR3 region: CASSSVDRGYETQYF. The CDR3 DNA sequence: TGTGCCAGCAGTTCCGTGGACAGGGGGTATGAGACCCAGTACTTC.

The rearrangement links TRBV9 to TRBJ2-5; 8 bases line up with TRBD1. Germline loops: CDR1 SGDLS, CDR2 YYNGEE. The ends lost 2 bases at V and 7 bases at J; junction bases unmatched: 7. The CDR3 covers 14 residues. The CDR3 sequence: CASSVQGARGTQYF. The CDR3 DNA sequence: TGTGCCAGCAGCGTTCAGGGGGCGAGGGGGACCCAGTACTTC.

The rearrangement uses TRBV18 and TRBJ2-5; no definite D call. Germline-derived CDR1 and CDR2 are KGHSH and LQKENI. Trimming left V 0 bases short and J 4 bases short, with 21 bases between. The length of the CDR3 is 18 residues. This chain's CDR3 is CASSPPPISSLGGETQYF. The DNA for the CDR3 is TGTGCCAGCTCACCACCCCCTATCTCTAGTTTGGGTGGAGAGACCCAGTACTTC.

V usage is TRBV28 and J usage is TRBJ2-7; 11 positions match TRBD1. This CDR3 is built from 16 residues. Germline lookup yields CDR1 MDHEN and CDR2 SYDVKM. The V segment lost 7 bases and the J segment 2 bases; nucleotides outside the gene matches: 10. The CDR3 spells CASTLEAGQGAYEQYF. CDR3 nucleotide sequence: TGTGCCAGCACTCTTGAGGCGGGACAGGGGGCCTACGAGCAGTACTTC.

This clone was found a few times. The J gene is TRBJ1-1, the V gene TRBV2; D perhaps matches TRBD1 (6 bases). The V gene's germline CDR1 is SNHLY and CDR2 FYNNEI. V was trimmed by 10 bases and J by 6 bases, leaving 15 bases between them. This CDR3 has 12 residues. CDR3 coding DNA: TGTGCCACAGACAGGTTGGGTGCTGAAGCTTTCTTT. Encoded protein: CATDRLGAEAFF.

This sequence joins TRBV30 and TRBJ2-5; D might be TRBD1 (6 bases). The CDR3 consists of 18 residues. The V end lost 0 bases, the J end lost 1 base, and 21 bases lay between the germline ends. In germline, CDR1 is GTSNPN, CDR2 SVGIG (reference sequence). The CDR3 here is CAWSVLGQTTPPQETQYF. DNA of the CDR3: TGTGCCTGGAGTGTATTGGGACAAACAACCCCCCCCCAAGAGACCCAGTACTTC.